The 30 T cell receptor beta chains reported below all come from one sample, sequenced in a study of metastatic and nonmetastatic thyroid tumors. With MiXCR, TCRdb reprocessed the PCR reads. The repertoire holds 30,000 to 35,000 clones, with roughly 18% as singletons. All patients were treatment-naive before thyroid surgery. The sequenced sample was blood. Receptors originate from a female donor with papillary thyroid cancer or a benign thyroid nodule (not recorded which). Some clones in this sample may be carry-over from other donors' samples.

V gene TRBV6-2 or TRBV6-3 combines with J gene TRBJ1-2, with D unclear. The germline V and J ends were trimmed by 8 bases and 6 bases, with 13 bases remaining between them. The CDR3 length is 12 residues. The germline V gene encodes CDR1 MNHEY and CDR2 SVGEGT. The CDR3 region has the DNA TGTGCCAGCTGTGAACCTTCCCATGGCTACACCTTC. It specifies CASCEPSHGYTF.

This clone was recorded many times. This chain links TRBV3-1 with TRBJ2-1, with TRBD1 as a possible D gene (5 bases). Per the germline V gene, CDR1 is LGHDT and CDR2 is YNNKEL (reference sequence). Between the trimmed V and J ends, which lost 4 bases and 5 bases, there was a span of 18 bases. This CDR3 contains 16 residues. The CDR3 DNA reads TGTGCCAGCAGCCTTTGGGGCGGTGAAAGAAACAATGAGCAGTTCTTC. Translation: CASSLWGGERNNEQFF.

This clone showed up many times. The gene calls are TRBV30 and TRBJ1-1, with TRBD1 matching 10 bases. This CDR3 has 13 residues. The ends lost 5 bases at V and 5 bases at J; junction bases unmatched: 5. CDR1 is GTSNPN and CDR2 is SVGIG in the germline V gene (reference sequence). This CDR3 is CAWFDRGQTEAFF. The CDR3 region has the DNA TGTGCCTGGTTCGACAGGGGGCAGACTGAAGCTTTCTTT.

Worth noting for this clone: A much larger clone lies one base from this, so it may be a read error. The rearrangement uses TRBV20-1 and TRBJ1-2, with a weak D call TRBD1 (5 bases). The CDR3 consists of 11 residues. Germline values: CDR1 DFQATT, CDR2 SNEGSKA (reference sequence). In nucleotides, the CDR3 is TGCAGTGATAGAGGGGACGGCCGACGCACCTTC. It codes for CSDRGDGRRTF.

There are many counts of this clone. This rearrangement joins TRBV27 to TRBJ2-5; 7 positions match TRBD1. The CDR3 consists of 14 residues. CDR1 and CDR2 from the germline V gene are MNHEY and SMNVEV (reference sequence). After removal of 5 bases from V and 3 bases from J, the junction contained 6 bases not matched to a gene. CDR3 DNA sequence: TGTGCCAGCAGTCCCCTAGGGACAGAAGAGACCCAGTACTTC. Its protein is CASSPLGTEETQYF.

The J gene is TRBJ1-1, the V gene TRBV4-1; unclear D gene. Trimming took off 1 base at V and 3 bases at J, with 15 bases between the two ends. This CDR3 spans 16 amino acids. The germline V gene encodes CDR1 MGHRA and CDR2 YSYEKL. CDR3 DNA: TGCGCCAGCAGCCAAGTCCCGCCCCCGTCGGACACTGAAGCTTTCTTT. Translated, it gives CASSQVPPPSDTEAFF.

This clone has ten or more counts. V usage is TRBV5-4 and J usage is TRBJ2-5; D is undetermined. Trimming pared 0 bases from V and 1 base from J, leaving 1 base between. The germline V gene encodes CDR1 SGHNT and CDR2 YYREEE (reference sequence). The CDR3 has 12 amino acids. CDR3 region: CASSLGQETQYF. As DNA, the CDR3 is TGTGCCAGCAGCTTGGGCCAAGAGACCCAGTACTTC. Complete variable domain (other parts from reference TRBV5-4 and TRBJ2-5): ETGVTQSPTHLIKTRGQQVTLRCSSQSGHNTVSWYQQALGQGPQFIFQYYREEENGRGNFPPRFSGLQFPNYSSELNVNALELDDSALYLCASSLGQETQYFGPGTRLLVL.

This sequence joins TRBV19 and TRBJ1-6; 7 positions agree with TRBD1. The germline V gene encodes CDR1 LNHDA and CDR2 SQIVND (reference sequence). Trimming took 6 bases from V and 9 from J; bases not matched to a gene: 11. The CDR3 is 15 amino acids. Here the CDR3 DNA reads TGTGCCAGTAGCCCAACAGGGGCAAACCTTTCACCCCTCCACTTT. This translates into CASSPTGANLSPLHF.

Relative to its sample, this clone is medium-sized. V is TRBV11-2 and J is TRBJ1-1, with D possibly matching TRBD1 (6 bases). Germline V lookup: CDR1 SGHAT, CDR2 FQNNGV. Trimming stripped 1 base from V and 1 base from J, with 10 bases between. CDR3 length: 15 amino acids. This CDR3 is CASSLVTGANTEAFF. In nucleotides, the CDR3 is TGTGCCAGCAGCTTAGTGACAGGAGCGAACACTGAAGCTTTCTTT.

This clone was seen at least ten times. The CDR3 here is CASSLRSTDTQYF. CDR3 in DNA: TGTGCCAGCAGCTTGCGAAGCACAGATACGCAGTATTTT. The chain combines TRBV11-3 with TRBJ2-3; D unresolved. The CDR3 spans 13 residues. Trimming cost V 3 bases and J 0 bases, with 4 bases left between them. Looked up from germline, CDR1 is SGHNT and CDR2 is YENEEA.

The chain joins TRBV27 to TRBJ2-5; no clear D gene. The CDR3 contains 12 residues. Germline V lookup: CDR1 MNHEY, CDR2 SMNVEV (reference sequence). Trimming shortened V by 8 bases and J by 3 bases, and 10 bases separated the two germline ends. The CDR3 DNA reads as TGTGCCAGCGGGCTAGAGAAAGAGACCCAGTACTTC. Amino acid sequence: CASGLEKETQYF.

This clone appeared many times. V and J are TRBV7-6 and TRBJ2-5; D unresolved. V was trimmed by 8 bases and J by 2 bases, leaving 6 bases between them. CDR1 and CDR2 (germline): SGHVS, FNYEAQ. This CDR3 is 11 amino acids long. The CDR3 loop reads CASSNQETQYF. The DNA for the CDR3 is TGTGCCAGCTCCAATCAAGAGACCCAGTACTTC.

The sample holds many counts of this clone. It may be a read error: a sequence one base away is much more abundant. Within the sample, other DNA sequences also encode this same CDR3. The rearrangement uses TRBV10-3 and TRBJ1-2, with a tentative D call TRBD1 (6 bases). Germline V lookup: CDR1 ENHRY, CDR2 SYGVKD. The CDR3 length is 14 residues. Trimming shortened V by 10 bases and J by 2 bases, and 17 bases separated the two germline ends. Here the CDR3 DNA reads TGTGCCACCACTCGGGGAGGGGGGAACTATGGCTACACCTTC. This sequence encodes CATTRGGGNYGYTF.

The V gene is TRBV5-4, the J gene TRBJ1-4; no definite D call. Per germline, CDR1 SGHNT and CDR2 YYREEE (reference sequence). V was pared by 3 bases and J by 7 bases, with 10 bases between. The CDR3 has 13 amino acids. For the CDR3, the DNA is TGTGCCAGCAGCTACTATCTAGGTGAAAAACTGTTTTTT. This codes for CASSYYLGEKLFF.

This clone has at least ten counts. The gene calls are TRBV18 and TRBJ2-7; tentatively, D is TRBD2 (6 bases). CDR1 and CDR2 (germline): KGHSH, LQKENI. V was shortened by 3 bases and J by 2 bases, with 8 bases between the two germline ends. CDR3 length equals 13 residues. DNA for the CDR3: TGTGCCAGCTCACCCCCGGGAGCCTACGAGCAGTACTTC. Translation gives CASSPPGAYEQYF.

This clone was seen repeatedly, ten times or more. The V and J genes are TRBV7-9 and TRBJ2-1; the D is unclear. V shed 3 bases and J shed 8 bases, with 5 bases lying between them. Germline loops: CDR1 SEHNR, CDR2 FQNEAQ (reference sequence). The CDR3 is 11 residues long. The CDR3 DNA reads as TGTGCCAGCAGCTTTTTGGATGAGCAGTTCTTC. Residues: CASSFLDEQFF.

This clone was detected ten times or more. This CDR3 is also generated by other DNA sequences in the sample. This chain joins TRBV20-1 and TRBJ2-7; 11 bases agree with TRBD1. J was trimmed by 4 bases and V by 2 bases; bases with no gene match: 7. The CDR3 is 15 amino acids. In germline, CDR1 is DFQATT, CDR2 SNEGSKA (reference sequence). CDR3 region: CSARRTGGAAYEQYF. CDR3 nucleotide sequence: TGCAGTGCTAGACGGACAGGGGGCGCTGCGTACGAGCAGTACTTC.

This clone has just a few counts. The V gene is TRBV28, the J gene TRBJ1-2; D is uncertain. This CDR3 contains 13 residues. V lost 6 bases, J lost 10 bases, and 18 bases lay in between. Germline CDR1 reads MDHEN; CDR2 reads SYDVKM. The CDR3 DNA reads as TGTGCCAGCAGCCCAACATGGGTACGTGTCTACACCTTC. It codes for CASSPTWVRVYTF.

The CDR3 region has the DNA TGCGCCAGCAGCTCCACGCAGGGAGGGATCGGGGAGCTGTTTTTT. Translating it yields CASSSTQGGIGELFF. J is TRBJ2-2 and V is TRBV5-1; 7 nucleotides line up with TRBD2. Germline V gene data show CDR1 as SGHRS and CDR2 as YFSETQ. V shed 3 bases and J 7 bases; nucleotides not matched to a gene: 9. This CDR3 region has 15 residues.

This clone occurred many times. J is TRBJ1-1 and V is TRBV14; 8 bases are shared with TRBD1. CDR3 length equals 13 residues. Unmatched junction bases numbered 2, after V lost 4 bases and J lost 4 bases. Germline V CDR1 and CDR2: SGHDN, FVKESK. Here the CDR3 DNA reads TGTGCCAGCAGCCGGACAGGGAGCACTGAAGCTTTCTTT. Its translation: CASSRTGSTEAFF.

This clone was observed at least ten times. Different DNA sequences within this sample yield the same CDR3. CDR3 nucleotides: TGTGCCAGCAGCCAGGGCCGAGGGGGACTAGCGGGCTCCGAGCTGTTTTTT. Its translation is CASSQGRGGLAGSELFF. The rearrangement uses TRBV4-2 and TRBJ2-2; TRBD2 matches at 12 bases. From germline, CDR1 is LGHNA and CDR2 YNFKEQ. This CDR3 contains 17 residues. V lost 3 bases and J lost 11; bases outside the gene matches: 13.

The sample holds many counts of this clone. The V and J genes are TRBV20-1 and TRBJ2-1; no reliable D call. The length of the CDR3 is 15 residues. The V end lost 0 bases, the J end lost 4 bases, and 13 bases lay between the germline ends. Germline CDR1 is DFQATT and CDR2 is SNEGSKA (reference sequence). CDR3 in amino acids: CSARDIRTDYNEQFF. CDR3 DNA: TGCAGTGCTAGAGATATCCGGACGGATTACAATGAGCAGTTCTTC.

This clone was detected ten times or more. This sequence joins TRBV27 and TRBJ1-5; D is unclear. V gave up 4 bases and J gave up 5 bases, with 15 bases separating them. The CDR3 runs 15 residues. The germline CDR1 and CDR2 sequences are MNHEY and SMNVEV (reference sequence). CDR3 nucleotide sequence: TGTGCCAGCAGTTCCCAGTCCTTAACCTATCAGCCCCAGCATTTT. Translated: CASSSQSLTYQPQHF.

This clone came up many times. The V call is TRBV18, the J call TRBJ1-3; tentative D call: TRBD1 (6 bases). V gave up 6 bases and J gave up 0 bases, with 12 bases separating them. CDR1 KGHSH and CDR2 LQKENI come from the germline V gene. There are 15 residues in the CDR3. The CDR3 DNA reads as TGTGCCAGCTCCCGACAGGCGGACTCTGGAAACACCATATATTTT. This sequence encodes CASSRQADSGNTIYF.

The chain has TRBV20-1 and TRBJ1-2, with 8 bases lining up with TRBD1. Trimming cost V 4 bases and J 7 bases; bases outside gene matches: 11. The V gene's germline CDR1 is DFQATT and CDR2 SNEGSKA (reference sequence). The CDR3 runs 14 residues. Here the CDR3 reads CSANPPQGASGYTF. CDR3 DNA sequence: TGCAGTGCTAATCCCCCCCAGGGGGCGAGTGGCTACACCTTC.

This clone was detected ten times or more. The genes are TRBV29-1 and TRBJ1-2, with D maybe TRBD1 (6 bases). V was trimmed by 4 bases and J by 3 bases, leaving 18 bases between them. The CDR3 is made up of 15 amino acids. Germline V gene lookup returns CDR1 SQVTM and CDR2 ANQGSEA. In nucleotides, the CDR3 is TGCAGCGTTGGCATACAGGGCCGAAGGGACTATGGCTACACCTTC. Translated, it gives CSVGIQGRRDYGYTF.

This clone appeared many times. The gene calls are TRBV10-3 and TRBJ1-5; unclear D gene. In germline, CDR1 is ENHRY, CDR2 SYGVKD. With 2 bases removed from V and 5 bases from J, the gap between germline ends came to 7 bases. CDR3 length equals 13 residues. CDR3: CAISENSHQPQHF. In DNA, the CDR3 is TGTGCCATCAGTGAGAACAGCCATCAGCCCCAGCATTTT.

This clone was counted many times. The sample holds other DNA sequences that translate to the same CDR3. J is TRBJ1-1 and V is TRBV20-1; possible D gene TRBD1, 6 bases. CDR3 length: 13 residues. Trimming cost V 0 bases and J 14 bases, with 19 bases left between them. Germline V lookup: CDR1 DFQATT, CDR2 SNEGSKA (reference sequence). The CDR3: CSARDDEGGLVFF. The CDR3 nucleotides are TGCAGTGCTAGAGACGACGAGGGGGGGCTCGTGTTCTTT.

Sample share makes this clone medium-sized (0.01 to 0.1%). The V call is TRBV20-1, the J call TRBJ2-1; D is possibly TRBD1 or TRBD2 (5 bases each). This CDR3 is built from 14 residues. Deletions cut 1 base from V and 6 bases from J, with 13 bases between. Germline CDR1 DFQATT, CDR2 SNEGSKA (reference sequence). CDR3 residues: CSARVRPGTNEQFF. The CDR3 nucleotides are TGCAGTGCTAGAGTTAGACCAGGGACCAATGAGCAGTTCTTC.

This clone has more than one count but fewer than ten. A read error may produce the germline difference seen at one junction end. The rearrangement uses TRBV6-1 and TRBJ2-2; TRBD1 agrees at 8 bases. Germline CDR1 reads MNHNS; CDR2 reads SASEGT. This CDR3 comprises 14 residues. CDR3 loop: CASSGQGNTRELFF. Here the CDR3 DNA reads TGTGCCAGCTCAGGACAGGGCAACACCCGGGAGCTGTTTTTT.